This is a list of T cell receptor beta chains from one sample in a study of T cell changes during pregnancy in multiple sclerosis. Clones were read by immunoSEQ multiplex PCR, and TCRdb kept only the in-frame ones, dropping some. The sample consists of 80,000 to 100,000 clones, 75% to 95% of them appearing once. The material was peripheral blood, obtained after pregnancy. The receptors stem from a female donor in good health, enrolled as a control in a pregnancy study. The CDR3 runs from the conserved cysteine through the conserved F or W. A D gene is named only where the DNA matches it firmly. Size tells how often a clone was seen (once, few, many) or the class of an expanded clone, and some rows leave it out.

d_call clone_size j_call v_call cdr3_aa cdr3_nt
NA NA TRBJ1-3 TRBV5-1 CASSPVMRTGNTIYF TGCGCCAGCAGCCCCGTTATGAGAACTGGAAACACCATATATTTT
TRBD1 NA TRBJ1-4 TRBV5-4 CASSSYRGANEKLFF TGTGCCAGCAGCTCTTACAGGGGGGCTAATGAAAAACTGTTTTTT
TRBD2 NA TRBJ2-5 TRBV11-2 CASSYLSGLGETQYF TGTGCCAGCAGCTACCTTAGCGGGCTCGGAGAGACCCAGTACTTC
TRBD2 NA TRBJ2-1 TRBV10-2 CASRPGTSDEQFF TGCGCCAGCAGACCCGGGACTAGCGATGAGCAGTTCTTC
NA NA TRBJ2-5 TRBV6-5 CASSSGQGGETQYF TGTGCCAGCAGTTCGGGTCAGGGGGGTGAGACCCAGTACTTC
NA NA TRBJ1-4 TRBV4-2 CASSQAQGTEKLFF TGTGCCAGCAGCCAAGCTCAGGGGACTGAAAAACTGTTTTTT
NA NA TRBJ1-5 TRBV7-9 CASSLSRDQPQHF TGTGCCAGCAGCTTATCCAGGGATCAGCCCCAGCATTTT
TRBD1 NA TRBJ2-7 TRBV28 CASSYDRGLYEQYF TGTGCCAGCAGTTATGACAGGGGGCTATACGAGCAGTACTTC
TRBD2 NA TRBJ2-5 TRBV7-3 CASSLAGVQETQYF TGTGCCAGCAGCCTAGCGGGGGTGCAAGAGACCCAGTACTTC
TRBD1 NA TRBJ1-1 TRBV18 CASSRSPDRATEAFF TGTGCCAGCTCCCGGTCCCCCGACAGGGCCACTGAAGCTTTCTTT
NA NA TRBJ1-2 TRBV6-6 CASSDRGANYGYTF TGTGCCAGCAGTGACCGAGGAGCTAACTATGGCTACACCTTC
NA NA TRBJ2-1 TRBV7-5 CARSLGPGRISEFF TGTGCCAGAAGCTTAGGGCCGGGGAGGATTTCCGAGTTCTTC
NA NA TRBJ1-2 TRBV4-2 CASSHRLTGREDGYTF TGTGCCAGCAGCCACCGACTCACGGGACGGGAGGATGGCTACACCTTC
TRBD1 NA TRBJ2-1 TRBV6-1 CASNPQTRGLEQFF TGTGCCAGCAACCCGCAAACAAGGGGGCTTGAGCAGTTCTTC
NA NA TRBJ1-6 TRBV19 CASISTASSYNSPLHF TGTGCCAGTATTTCGACAGCCAGCTCCTATAATTCACCCCTCCACTTT
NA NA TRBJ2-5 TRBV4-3 CASSRGVQETQYF TGCGCCAGCAGCCGGGGGGTTCAGGAGACCCAGTACTTC
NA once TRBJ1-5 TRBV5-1 CASSLDGGNQPQHF TGCGCCAGCAGCTTGGACGGGGGCAATCAGCCCCAGCATTTT
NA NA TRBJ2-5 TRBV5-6 CASSLDGTLQETQYF TGTGCCAGCAGCTTGGATGGTACATTGCAAGAGACCCAGTACTTC
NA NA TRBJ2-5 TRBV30 CAWSKPGTGQETQYF TGTGCCTGGAGTAAACCCGGGACTGGGCAAGAGACCCAGTACTTC
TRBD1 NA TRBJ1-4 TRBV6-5 CASSYQRTGRGEKLFF TGTGCCAGCAGTTACCAGAGGACAGGGCGAGGTGAAAAACTGTTTTTT
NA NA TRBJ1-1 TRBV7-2 CASSLYGRDTEAFF TGTGCCAGCAGCTTATATGGCAGGGACACTGAAGCTTTCTTT
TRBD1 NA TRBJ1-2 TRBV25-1 CASSERGQGMGGYTF TGTGCCAGCAGTGAAAGGGGACAGGGGATGGGAGGCTACACCTTC
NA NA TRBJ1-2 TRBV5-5 CASSLHRGQTSRYTF TGTGCCAGCAGCTTGCATAGAGGGCAGACAAGCCGCTACACCTTC
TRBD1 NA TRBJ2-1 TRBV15 CATSGNRGTSYNEQFF TGTGCCACCAGCGGCAACAGGGGAACTTCCTACAATGAGCAGTTCTTC
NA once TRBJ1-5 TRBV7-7 CASSPSGIGQPQHF TGTGCTAGCAGCCCCTCAGGGATTGGCCAGCCCCAGCATTTT
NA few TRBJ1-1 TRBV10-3 CAISESSTFEAFF TGTGCCATCAGTGAGTCTAGCACATTTGAAGCTTTCTTT
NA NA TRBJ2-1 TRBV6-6 CASSPRELSSYNEQFF TGTGCCAGCAGCCCCCGAGAGCTGAGCTCCTACAATGAGCAGTTCTTC
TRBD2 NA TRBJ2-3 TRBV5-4 CASAPSGGTTTDTQYF TGTGCCAGTGCTCCTAGCGGGGGAACCACCACAGATACGCAGTATTTT
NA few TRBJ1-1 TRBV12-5 CASGSRRTEAFF TGTGCTAGTGGTTCCCGGAGGACTGAAGCTTTCTTT
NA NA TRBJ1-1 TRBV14 CASSQDGALSFF TGTGCCAGCAGCCAAGATGGGGCTCTTTCTTTCTTT
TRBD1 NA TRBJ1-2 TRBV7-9 CASSQNTGVEYGYTF TGTGCCAGCAGCCAAAATACAGGGGTGGAATATGGCTACACCTTC
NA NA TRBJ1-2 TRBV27 CASSLSGGINYGYTF TGTGCCAGCAGTTTATCAGGGGGTATAAACTATGGCTACACCTTC
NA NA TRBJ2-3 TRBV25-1 CASSEKRFFIRSTDTQYF TGTGCCAGCAGTGAAAAACGTTTCTTTATTCGGAGCACAGATACGCAGTATTTT
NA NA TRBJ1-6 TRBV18 CASSLGGVSPLHF TGTGCCAGCTCACTTGGGGGGGTTTCACCCCTCCACTTT
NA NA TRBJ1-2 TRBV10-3 CAISDHTSGAFYGYTF TGTGCCATCAGTGACCATACCTCGGGTGCCTTCTATGGCTACACCTTC
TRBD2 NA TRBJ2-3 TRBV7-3 CASSLGLGTDTQYF TGTGCCAGCAGCTTGGGACTAGGTACAGATACGCAGTATTTT
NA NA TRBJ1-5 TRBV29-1 CSVVGGGGQPQHF TGCAGCGTTGTGGGGGGGGGTGGTCAGCCCCAGCATTTT
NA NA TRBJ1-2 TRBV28 CASSFNRAYGYTF TGTGCCAGCAGTTTCAACAGGGCCTATGGCTACACCTTC
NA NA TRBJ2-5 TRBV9 CASSVGEAVGQETQYF TGTGCCAGCAGCGTAGGGGAAGCGGTGGGCCAAGAGACCCAGTACTTC
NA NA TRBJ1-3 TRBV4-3 CASSQDFSGNTIYF TGCGCCAGCAGCCAAGACTTCTCTGGAAACACCATATATTTT
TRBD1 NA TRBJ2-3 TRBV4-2 CASSPNSQRQGAQDF TGTGCCAGCAGCCCCAACTCCCAGAGACAGGGGGCGCAGGATTTT
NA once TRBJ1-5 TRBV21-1 CASSKASDRLDGNQPQHF TGTGCCAGCAGCAAAGCATCCGACAGGCTTGATGGCAATCAGCCCCAGCATTTT
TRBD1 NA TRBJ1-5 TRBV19 CASGTGAKYSNQPQHF TGTGCCAGCGGGACAGGGGCGAAGTATAGCAATCAGCCCCAGCATTTT
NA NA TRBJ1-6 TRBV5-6 CASSFVGATSPLHF TGTGCCAGCAGCTTTGTTGGGGCGACGTCACCCCTCCACTTT
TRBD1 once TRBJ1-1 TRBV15 CATSARQGPNTEAFF TGTGCCACCAGCGCCCGACAGGGACCGAACACTGAAGCTTTCTTT
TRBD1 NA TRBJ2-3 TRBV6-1 CASTRQGLHTDTQYF TGTGCCAGCACGCGACAGGGCCTCCACACAGATACGCAGTATTTT
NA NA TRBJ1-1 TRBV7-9 CASSLQGPNTEAFF TGTGCCAGCAGCTTACAGGGCCCGAACACTGAAGCTTTCTTT
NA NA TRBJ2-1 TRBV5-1 CASSFGGTSYNEQFF TGCGCCAGCAGCTTCGGCGGGACCTCCTACAATGAGCAGTTCTTC
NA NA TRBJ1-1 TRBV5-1 CASSLGAIQGLNTEAFF TGCGCCAGCAGCTTGGGTGCAATACAGGGTTTGAACACTGAAGCTTTCTTT
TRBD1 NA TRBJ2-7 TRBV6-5 CASSYGDRAYEQYF TGTGCCAGCAGTTACGGGGACAGGGCCTACGAGCAGTACTTC
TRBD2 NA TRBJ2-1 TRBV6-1 CASSGSGGSYNEQFF TGTGCCAGCAGTGGTAGCGGGGGGTCCTACAATGAGCAGTTCTTC
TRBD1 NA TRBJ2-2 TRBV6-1 CASSEGQVVTGELFF TGTGCCAGCAGCGAAGGACAGGTGGTCACCGGGGAGCTGTTTTTT
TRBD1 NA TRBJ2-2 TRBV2 CASSGDRVDPAGELFF TGTGCCAGCAGTGGGGACAGAGTGGACCCAGCCGGGGAGCTGTTTTTT
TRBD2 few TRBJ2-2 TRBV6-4 CASSRGGDDTGELFF TGTGCCAGCAGCCGGGGAGGGGATGACACCGGGGAGCTGTTTTTT
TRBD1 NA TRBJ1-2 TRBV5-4 CASSNSGTVDGYTF TGTGCCAGCAGCAACTCCGGGACAGTAGATGGCTACACCTTC
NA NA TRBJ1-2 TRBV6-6 CASSYEGVRNYGYTF TGTGCCAGCAGTTACGAGGGGGTGCGGAACTATGGCTACACCTTC
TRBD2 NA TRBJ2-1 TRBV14 CASSPLAGLAGGRRYNEQFF TGTGCCAGCAGCCCGCTGGCGGGACTAGCGGGGGGGCGACGTTACAATGAGCAGTTCTTC
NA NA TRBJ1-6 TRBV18 CASSLSSYNSPLHF TGTGCCAGCTCACTGAGCTCCTATAATTCACCCCTCCACTTT
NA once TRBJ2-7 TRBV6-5 CASSYSGQKYEQYF TGTGCCAGCAGTTACTCAGGACAGAAATACGAGCAGTACTTC